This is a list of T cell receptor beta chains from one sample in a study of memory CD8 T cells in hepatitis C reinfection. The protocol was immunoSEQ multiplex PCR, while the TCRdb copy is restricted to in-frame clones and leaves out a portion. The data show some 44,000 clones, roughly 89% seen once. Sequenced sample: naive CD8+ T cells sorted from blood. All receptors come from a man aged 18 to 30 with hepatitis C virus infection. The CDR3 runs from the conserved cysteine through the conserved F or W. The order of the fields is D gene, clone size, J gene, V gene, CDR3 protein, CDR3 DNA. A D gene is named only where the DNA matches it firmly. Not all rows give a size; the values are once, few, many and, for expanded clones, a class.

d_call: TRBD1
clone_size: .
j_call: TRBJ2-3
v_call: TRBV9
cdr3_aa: CASSSYGQGEQYF
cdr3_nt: TGTGCCAGCAGCTCCTACGGACAGGGCGAGCAGTATTTT

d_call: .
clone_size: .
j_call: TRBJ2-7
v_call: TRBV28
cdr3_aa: CASSLEGILYEQYF
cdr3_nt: TGTGCCAGCAGTTTGGAGGGTATCCTCTACGAGCAGTACTTC

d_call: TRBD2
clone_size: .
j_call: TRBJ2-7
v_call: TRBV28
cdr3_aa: CASRWTSGSPYEQYF
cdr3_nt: TGTGCCAGCAGGTGGACTAGCGGGAGCCCATACGAGCAGTACTTC

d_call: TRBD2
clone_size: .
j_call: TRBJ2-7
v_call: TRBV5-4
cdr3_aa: CASSSSGTSYEQYF
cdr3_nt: TGTGCCAGCAGCTCTAGCGGAACCTCCTACGAGCAGTACTTC

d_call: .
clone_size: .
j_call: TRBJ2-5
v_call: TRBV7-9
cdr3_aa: CASSDPQGTQYF
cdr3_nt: TGTGCCAGCAGCGATCCGCAGGGGACCCAGTACTTC

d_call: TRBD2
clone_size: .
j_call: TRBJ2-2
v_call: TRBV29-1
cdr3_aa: CSVELAAGELFF
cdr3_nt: TGCAGCGTTGAGCTAGCGGCCGGGGAGCTGTTTTTT

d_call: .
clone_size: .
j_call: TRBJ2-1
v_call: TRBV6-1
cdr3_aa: CASRDLYNEQFF
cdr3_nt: TGTGCCAGCCGCGATCTTTACAATGAGCAGTTCTTC

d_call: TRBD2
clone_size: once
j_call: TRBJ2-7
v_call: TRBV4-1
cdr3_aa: CASSQEASGFYEQYF
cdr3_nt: TGCGCCAGCAGCCAAGAGGCTAGCGGGTTCTACGAGCAGTACTTC

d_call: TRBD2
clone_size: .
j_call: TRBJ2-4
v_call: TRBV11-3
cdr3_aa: CASSRGAAGVGNIQYF
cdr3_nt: TGTGCCAGCAGCCGAGGGGCAGCGGGAGTTGGAAACATTCAGTACTTC

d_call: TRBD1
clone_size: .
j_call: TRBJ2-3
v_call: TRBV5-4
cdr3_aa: CASSPRTGVTSITDTQYF
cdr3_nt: TGTGCCAGCAGCCCACGGACAGGGGTGACTTCTATCACAGATACGCAGTATTTT

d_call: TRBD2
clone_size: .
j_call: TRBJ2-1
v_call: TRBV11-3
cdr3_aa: CASSSRLAGPNEQFF
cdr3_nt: TGTGCCAGCAGCTCCCGACTAGCGGGACCCAATGAGCAGTTCTTC

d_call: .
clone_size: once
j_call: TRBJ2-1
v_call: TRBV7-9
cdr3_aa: CASSSLASSYNEQFF
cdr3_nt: TGTGCCAGCAGCTCCCTAGCGAGCTCCTACAATGAGCAGTTCTTC

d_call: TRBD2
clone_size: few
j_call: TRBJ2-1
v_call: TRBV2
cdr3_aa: CASSGEGLAGHNEQFF
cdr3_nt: TGTGCCAGCAGTGGGGAGGGGCTAGCGGGCCACAATGAGCAGTTCTTC

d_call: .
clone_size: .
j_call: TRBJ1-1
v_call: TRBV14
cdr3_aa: CASSPPWHSMNTEAFF
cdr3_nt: TGTGCCAGCAGCCCCCCCTGGCATTCCATGAACACTGAAGCTTTCTTT

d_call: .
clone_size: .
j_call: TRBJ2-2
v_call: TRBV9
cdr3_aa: CASSPQGGELFF
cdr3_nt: TGTGCCAGCAGCCCACAGGGCGGGGAGCTGTTTTTT

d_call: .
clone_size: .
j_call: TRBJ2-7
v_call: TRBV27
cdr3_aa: CASSLSTGLIYEQYF
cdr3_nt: TGTGCCAGCAGTTTATCAACAGGACTAATTTACGAGCAGTACTTC

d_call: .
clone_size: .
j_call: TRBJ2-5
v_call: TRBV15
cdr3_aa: CATSSDQGGETQYF
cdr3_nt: TGTGCCACCAGCAGTGACCAGGGTGGGGAGACCCAGTACTTC